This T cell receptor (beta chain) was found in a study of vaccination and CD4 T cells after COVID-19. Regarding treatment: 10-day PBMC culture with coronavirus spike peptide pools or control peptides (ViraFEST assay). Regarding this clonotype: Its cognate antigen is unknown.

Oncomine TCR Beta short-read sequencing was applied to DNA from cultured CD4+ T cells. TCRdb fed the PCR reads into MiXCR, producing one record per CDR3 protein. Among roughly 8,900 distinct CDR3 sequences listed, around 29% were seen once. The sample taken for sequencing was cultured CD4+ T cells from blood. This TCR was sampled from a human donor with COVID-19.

The CDR3 coding sequence is TGTGCCAGCAGGCCCCCCGGGACAGGGGAAGAGACCCAGTACTTC. Protein product: CASRPPGTGEETQYF. This chain connects TRBV7-2 to TRBJ2-5; 10 bases agree with TRBD1. Germline V gene data show CDR1 as SGHTA and CDR2 as FQGNSA. V trimming: 6 bases; J trimming: 3 bases; junction bases outside the gene matches: 7. The length of the CDR3 is 15 residues. Complete variable domain (other parts from reference TRBV7-2 and TRBJ2-5): GAGVSQSPSNKVTEKGKDVELRCDPISGHTALYWYRQSLGQGLEFLIYFQGNSAPDKSGLPSDRFSAERTGGSVSTLTIQRTQQEDSAVYLCASRPPGTGEETQYFGPGTRLLVL.